This T cell receptor beta chain was recorded in a study of CD8 T cells in ankylosing spondylitis. Study-wide findings and caveats: Blood from ankylosing spondylitis patients appeared to carry a characteristic eight-variant TCR beta motif.

Library preparation for TCR beta used quantitative 5'-RACE with molecular barcodes. TCRdb independently ran MiXCR on the 5' RACE reads; one entry per CDR3 protein. This sample yields about 220,000 distinct CDR3 sequences, of which more than 5.5% are seen a single time; 14% belongs to the top ten. Germline assignment: CDR1 SQVTM and CDR2 ANQGSEA. The V and J ends lost 2 bases and 4 bases respectively, with 2 bases between them. The CDR3 is made up of 11 amino acids. This clonotype came up many times. What it recognizes is unknown. The sample was blood, either unsorted or a sorted T cell fraction (not recorded which). The rearrangement links TRBV29-1 to TRBJ2-2; D gene ambiguous. This clonotype originated in a male donor with ankylosing spondylitis. The CDR3 sequence: CSVESTGELFF. CDR3 bases: TGCAGCGTTGAAAGCACCGGGGAGCTGTTTTTT.